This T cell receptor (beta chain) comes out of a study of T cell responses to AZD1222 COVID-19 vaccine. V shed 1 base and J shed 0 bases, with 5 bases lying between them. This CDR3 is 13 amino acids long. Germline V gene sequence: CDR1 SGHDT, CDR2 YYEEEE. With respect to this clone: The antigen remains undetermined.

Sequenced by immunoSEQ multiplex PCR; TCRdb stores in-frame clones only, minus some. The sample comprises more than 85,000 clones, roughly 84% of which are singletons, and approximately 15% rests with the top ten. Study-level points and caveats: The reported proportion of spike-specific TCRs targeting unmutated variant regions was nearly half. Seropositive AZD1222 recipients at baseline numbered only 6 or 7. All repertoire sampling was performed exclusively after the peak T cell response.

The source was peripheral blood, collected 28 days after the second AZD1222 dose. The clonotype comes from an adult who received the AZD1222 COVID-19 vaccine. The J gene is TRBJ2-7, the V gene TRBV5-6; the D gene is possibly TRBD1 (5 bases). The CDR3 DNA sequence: TGTGCCAGCAGCTTGCAGGGCTCCTACGAGCAGTACTTC. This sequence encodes CASSLQGSYEQYF.